Sequencing of this T cell receptor (beta chain) was carried out in a study of blood T cell repertoires in COVID-19. Profiling relied on immunoSEQ multiplex PCR, and the TCRdb table lists in-frame clones only, not all of them. The sample carries approximately 180,000 clones, roughly nine tenths recorded once. Trimming left V 0 bases short and J 2 bases short, with 17 bases between. Looked up from germline, CDR1 is GTSNPN and CDR2 is SVGIG (reference sequence). This CDR3 is built from 16 residues. This TCR was recovered from a woman in her 40s with acute COVID-19. Material for sequencing was PBMCs or T cells enriched from blood (not recorded which). The rearrangement joins TRBV30 to TRBJ2-7; D might be TRBD2 (6 bases). CDR3 sequence: CAWSVRTVGGTYEQYF. Written as DNA, the CDR3 is TGTGCCTGGAGTGTAAGGACGGTCGGGGGAACCTACGAGCAGTACTTC.